The 8 T cell receptor beta chains given below trace back to one sample, sequenced in a study of T cell responses to AZD1222 COVID-19 vaccine (dated by TCRdb to the early 2020s). The time point label of this sample denotes: baseline before first vaccination. The library was prepared using the immunoSEQ multiplex PCR assay. TCRdb holds this immuneACCESS table with in-frame rearrangements only. Some clones are missing; in checked studies, unresolved V genes explain under half, and the rest has no known cause. Across this sample there are about 120,000 clones, with 80% to 90% seen only once. Approximately 7.5% of the sample rests with the top ten. Specimen: peripheral blood, collected on day 0 of AZD1222 vaccination. These receptors were obtained from an adult in good health.

CDR3 region: CASSPVGDRGYEQYF. As DNA, the CDR3 is TGTGCCAGCAGCCCGGTGGGGGACAGGGGCTACGAGCAGTACTTC. V gene TRBV13 combines with J gene TRBJ2-7; 10 nucleotides match TRBD1. After removal of 5 bases from V and 3 bases from J, the junction contained 7 bases not matched to a gene. This CDR3 region has 15 residues. The germline gives CDR1 PRHDT, CDR2 FYEKMQ (reference sequence).

The chain combines TRBV19 with TRBJ2-1, with 12 positions matching TRBD2. V gave up 5 bases and J gave up 9 bases; unmatched junction bases: 5. Germline V gene data show CDR1 as LNHDA and CDR2 as SQIVND (reference sequence). CDR3 length equals 14 residues. CDR3 sequence (DNA): TGTGCCAGTAGTGGGACTAGCGGGTATGGTGAGCAGTTCTTC. It specifies CASSGTSGYGEQFF.

The chain is built from TRBV5-8 and TRBJ2-6, with 8 bases that match TRBD2. The trim removed 3 bases at V and 8 bases at J, leaving 7 bases unmatched. CDR1 SGHTS and CDR2 YDEGEE come from the germline V gene. This CDR3 has 15 residues. Here the CDR3 reads CASSSLAGLTNVLTF. DNA for the CDR3: TGTGCCAGCAGCTCGCTAGCGGGTTTGACCAACGTCCTGACTTTC.

This chain joins TRBV7-2 and TRBJ2-3; 10 nucleotides line up with TRBD2. Trimming took 0 bases from V and 7 from J; bases not matched to a gene: 16. Germline lookup yields CDR1 SGHTA and CDR2 FQGNSA. This CDR3 region has 19 residues. DNA for the CDR3: TGTGCCAGCAGCTTAGCGGGCAGCGGGAGGGCGGGTCCCGCAAATACGCAGTATTTT. This translates into CASSLAGSGRAGPANTQYF.

The CDR3 DNA reads as TGTGCCAGCTCACCCCGACAGAACCAAGAGACCCAGTACTTC. This codes for CASSPRQNQETQYF. The genes are TRBV18 and TRBJ2-5; a possible D gene is TRBD1 (5 bases). The ends were cut back, 3 bases at V and 0 bases at J, with 8 bases in the middle. The CDR3 extends over 14 amino acids. Germline V gene sequence: CDR1 KGHSH, CDR2 LQKENI.

J is TRBJ1-4 and V is TRBV5-1; 10 bases map to TRBD1. Trimming cost V 7 bases and J 0 bases; bases outside gene matches: 6. The CDR3 contains 16 residues. Per germline, CDR1 SGHRS and CDR2 YFSETQ. CDR3 loop: CASSGTGVSTNEKLFF. The CDR3 DNA is TGCGCCAGCTCCGGGACAGGGGTATCAACTAATGAAAAACTGTTTTTT.

This chain joins TRBV10-2 and TRBJ2-7; TRBD2 agrees at 12 bases. Losses at the gene ends were 5 bases for V and 2 bases for J; bases not matched to a gene: 1. This CDR3 contains 14 residues. Germline V gene lookup returns CDR1 WSHSY and CDR2 SAAADI. The CDR3 DNA reads TGCGCCAGCAGTTCTAGCGGGGGGGCCTACGAGCAGTACTTC. Its translation: CASSSSGGAYEQYF.

About this clone: One junction end does not reproduce the germline sequence, and a read error may be involved. CDR3 protein: CASSYSNGDTYEQYF. The CDR3 DNA sequence: TGTGCCAGCAGTTACTCGAACGGAGATACCTACGAGCAGTATTTC. The rearrangement links TRBV6-6 to TRBJ2-7; no clear D gene. Germline V gives CDR1 MNHNY, CDR2 SVGAGI (reference sequence). The CDR3 covers 15 residues.